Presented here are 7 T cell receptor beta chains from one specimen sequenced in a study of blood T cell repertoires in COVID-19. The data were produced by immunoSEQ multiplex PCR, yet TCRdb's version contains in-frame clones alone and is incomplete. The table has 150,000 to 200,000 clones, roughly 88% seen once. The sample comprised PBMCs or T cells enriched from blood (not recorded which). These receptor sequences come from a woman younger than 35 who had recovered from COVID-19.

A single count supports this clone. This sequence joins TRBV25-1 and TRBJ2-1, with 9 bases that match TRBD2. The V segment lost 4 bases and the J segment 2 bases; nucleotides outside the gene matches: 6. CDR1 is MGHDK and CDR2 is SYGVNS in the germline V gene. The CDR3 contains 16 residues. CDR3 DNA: TGTGCCAGCAGTGGTTTCGAGCGGGGGGCCTACAATGAGCAGTTCTTC. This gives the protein CASSGFERGAYNEQFF.

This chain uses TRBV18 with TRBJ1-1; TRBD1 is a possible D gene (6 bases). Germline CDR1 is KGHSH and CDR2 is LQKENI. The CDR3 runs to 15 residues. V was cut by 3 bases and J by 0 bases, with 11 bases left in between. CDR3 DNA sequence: TGTGCCAGCTCACCGGTTGGACAGTTGAACACTGAAGCTTTCTTT. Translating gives CASSPVGQLNTEAFF.

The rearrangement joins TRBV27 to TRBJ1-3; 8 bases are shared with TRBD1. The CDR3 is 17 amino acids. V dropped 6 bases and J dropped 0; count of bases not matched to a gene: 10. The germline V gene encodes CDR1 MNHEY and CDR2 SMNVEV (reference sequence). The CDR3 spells CASRRLSTGGSGNTIYF. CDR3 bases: TGTGCCAGCAGACGACTCTCTACAGGGGGCTCTGGAAACACCATATATTTT.

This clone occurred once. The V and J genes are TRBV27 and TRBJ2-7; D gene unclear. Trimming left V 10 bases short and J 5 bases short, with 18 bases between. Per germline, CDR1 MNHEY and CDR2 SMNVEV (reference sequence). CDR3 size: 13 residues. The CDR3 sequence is CATKLGGGNEQYF. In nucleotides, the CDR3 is TGTGCCACCAAACTCGGTGGCGGCAACGAGCAGTACTTC.

CDR3 sequence reads: CASSQKKSGSGEQYF. The CDR3 DNA reads TGTGCCAGCAGCCAGAAGAAAAGTGGGAGCGGCGAGCAGTACTTC. The rearrangement uses TRBV3-1 (or the pseudogene TRBV3-2) and TRBJ2-7; D is perhaps TRBD2 (5 bases). This CDR3 comprises 15 residues. V lost 3 bases to trimming and J lost 6 bases, with 18 bases between them. Germline CDR1 reads LGHDT; CDR2 reads YNNKEL (reference sequence).

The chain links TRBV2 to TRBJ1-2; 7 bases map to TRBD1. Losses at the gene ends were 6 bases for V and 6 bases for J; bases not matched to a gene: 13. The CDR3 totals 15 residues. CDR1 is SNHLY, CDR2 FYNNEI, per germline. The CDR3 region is CASRILSGTANGYTF. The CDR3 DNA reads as TGTGCCAGCAGGATACTTTCCGGGACAGCGAATGGCTACACCTTC.

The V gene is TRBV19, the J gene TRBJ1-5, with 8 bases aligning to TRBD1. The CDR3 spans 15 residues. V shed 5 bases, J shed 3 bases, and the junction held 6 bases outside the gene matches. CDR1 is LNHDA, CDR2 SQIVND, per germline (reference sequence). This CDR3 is CASSGQTGDNQPQHF. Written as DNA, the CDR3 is TGTGCCAGTAGTGGACAGACAGGGGACAATCAGCCCCAGCATTTT.